The rows below give T cell receptor beta chains drawn from one sample of a study of shared clonotypes between healthy human individuals. This table comes from immunoSEQ multiplex PCR, and its TCRdb copy is limited to in-frame clones, with some not included. The sample includes roughly 2,000,000 clones, over 85% of them seen just once. The sequenced material came from naive CD8+ T cells from PBMCs. These receptors came from a man aged 18-30 years in good health. Some clones in this sample may be carry-over from other donors' samples. CDR3s leave out the opening cysteine and the closing phenylalanine or tryptophan. The order of the fields is J gene, V gene, CDR3 protein.

J: TRBJ2-7
V: TRBV4-1
CDR3: ASSFGTSYEQY

J: TRBJ2-6
V: TRBV27
CDR3: ASSPARDRGPGANVLT

J: TRBJ2-7
V: TRBV7-9
CDR3: ASSSMTREQY

J: TRBJ1-2
V: TRBV27
CDR3: ASSTGPYGYT

J: TRBJ2-4
V: TRBV6-6
CDR3: ASSYFPSKAKNIQY

J: TRBJ2-7
V: TRBV5-5
CDR3: ASRVLDPYEQY

J: TRBJ2-1
V: TRBV19
CDR3: ASITLAGEQF

J: TRBJ2-1
V: TRBV6-5
CDR3: ASSYSRQTTYNEQF

J: TRBJ2-3
V: TRBV7-6
CDR3: ASSVTRGIRDTQY

J: TRBJ2-7
V: TRBV28
CDR3: ASSLTGDYEQY

J: TRBJ2-7
V: TRBV10-3
CDR3: AIRDPGTGRLAGSYEQY

J: TRBJ2-1
V: TRBV18
CDR3: ASSPKELAGWNNEQF

J: TRBJ2-3
V: TRBV14
CDR3: ASSLPGYSTDTQY

J: TRBJ2-7
V: TRBV7-8
CDR3: ASSGGLEVLGFYEQY

J: TRBJ2-1
V: TRBV7-9
CDR3: ASSRLLATEQF

J: TRBJ2-1
V: TRBV27
CDR3: ASSLTRLAGDNEQF

J: TRBJ1-4
V: TRBV13
CDR3: ASSLSWTSPDNEKLF

J: TRBJ2-5
V: TRBV7-8
CDR3: ASSPGTSGETQY

J: TRBJ2-7
V: TRBV11-1
CDR3: ASSLGSRADYEQY

J: TRBJ2-7
V: TRBV7-8
CDR3: ASSSVGGRGYEQY

J: TRBJ1-1
V: TRBV10-3
CDR3: AISAFDTNTEAF

J: TRBJ2-1
V: TRBV19
CDR3: ASSNQRDRPNNEQF

J: TRBJ2-2
V: TRBV30
CDR3: ASLPGGSTDTGELF

J: TRBJ1-1
V: TRBV5-1
CDR3: ASRGGDTEAF

J: TRBJ2-7
V: TRBV28
CDR3: ASSLSGRGYEQY

J: TRBJ1-1
V: TRBV7-2
CDR3: ASSLGQLGTEAF

J: TRBJ2-7
V: TRBV11-2
CDR3: ASTDDRTYEQY

J: TRBJ2-3
V: TRBV7-3
CDR3: ASSSTSPGQGRDTQY